The next 22 T cell receptor beta chains were all read from a single sample in a study of control samples from healthy donors and cancer patients. Measured with immunoSEQ multiplex PCR; TCRdb has only the in-frame clones, and not every one. The sample records roughly 160,000 clones, about 94% being singletons. Sequencing was carried out using PBMCs. These receptors were collected from a man between 60 and 75 years old with colorectal cancer.

V is TRBV5-1 and J is TRBJ1-2; D gene unclear. The length of the CDR3 is 15 residues. The germline gives CDR1 SGHRS, CDR2 YFSETQ. Trimming took 0 bases from V and 4 from J, leaving 13 bases between them. The CDR3 is CASSLVGQAGYGYTF. The CDR3 DNA reads TGCGCCAGCAGCTTGGTCGGCCAGGCGGGCTATGGCTACACCTTC.

V and J are TRBV10-3 and TRBJ2-3, with D perhaps TRBD1 or TRBD2 (7 bases each). There are 15 residues in the CDR3. Germline V gene data show CDR1 as ENHRY and CDR2 as SYGVKD. V was clipped by 4 bases and J by 4 bases, with 15 bases between them. CDR3 residues: CAISVQGGAADTQYF. In DNA, the CDR3 is TGTGCCATCAGTGTCCAGGGGGGGGCCGCAGATACGCAGTATTTT.

V gene TRBV18 combines with J gene TRBJ1-1, with a possible D match to TRBD1 (5 bases). CDR1 and CDR2 from the germline V gene are KGHSH and LQKENI. This CDR3 is 15 amino acids long. The V and J ends lost 3 bases and 1 base respectively, with 12 bases between them. CDR3: CASSPSTDKNTEAFF. CDR3 sequence (DNA): TGTGCCAGCTCACCGTCGACGGACAAGAACACTGAAGCTTTCTTT. Based on the CDR3 plus reference TRBV18 and TRBJ1-1, the full variable domain is NAGVMQNPRHLVRRRGQEARLRCSPMKGHSHVYWYRQLPEEGLKFMVYLQKENIIDESGMPKERFSAEFPKEGPSILRIQQVVRGDSAAYFCASSPSTDKNTEAFFGQGTRLTVV.

The rearrangement joins TRBV28 to TRBJ2-3; no clear D. The CDR3 covers 12 residues. The germline V gene encodes CDR1 MDHEN and CDR2 SYDVKM. V was shortened by 4 bases and J by 7 bases, with 9 bases between the two germline ends. DNA for the CDR3: TGTGCCAGCAGTTCCACTACTTATACGCAGTATTTT. This sequence encodes CASSSTTYTQYF.

The rearrangement joins TRBV6-5 to TRBJ2-1; 10 nucleotides line up with TRBD2. CDR1 is MNHEY and CDR2 is SVGAGI in the germline V gene. CDR3 length equals 15 residues. V was pared by 2 bases and J by 4 bases, with 2 bases of the junction left unmatched. CDR3 sequence (DNA): TGTGCCAGCAGTTACGGGACTAGCGAGTACAATGAGCAGTTCTTC. It encodes CASSYGTSEYNEQFF.

Written as DNA, the CDR3 is TGCGCCAGCACTTGGTCTTCGGCAGGGTGGAACACTGAAGCTTTCTTT. Its protein product is CASTWSSAGWNTEAFF. This chain uses TRBV5-1 with TRBJ1-1, with D possibly matching TRBD1 (5 bases). CDR1 is SGHRS, CDR2 YFSETQ, per germline. Trimming took off 6 bases at V and 1 base at J, with 19 bases between the two ends. The CDR3 has 16 residues. The whole variable domain, filled in from reference TRBV5-1 and TRBJ1-1, reads KAGVTQTPRYLIKTRGQQVTLSCSPISGHRSVSWYQQTPGQGLQFLFEYFSETQRNKGNFPGRFSGRQFSNSRSEMNVSTLELGDSALYLCASTWSSAGWNTEAFFGQGTRLTVV.

This chain joins TRBV4-2 and TRBJ2-7; D possibly uses TRBD1 or TRBD2 (5 bases each). The CDR3 totals 15 residues. Trimming removed 4 bases from V and 0 bases from J, with 13 bases in between. Germline loops: CDR1 LGHNA, CDR2 YNFKEQ. As DNA, the CDR3 is TGTGCCAGCAGCCCTACGGACGGGACCTCCTACGAGCAGTACTTC. It encodes CASSPTDGTSYEQYF.

The chain joins TRBV18 to TRBJ1-6; 7 bases match TRBD1. CDR3 length: 15 residues. Germline-derived CDR1 and CDR2 are KGHSH and LQKENI. J lost 9 bases, V lost 6 bases, and 11 bases had no gene match. CDR3 sequence (DNA): TGTGCCAGCTCTCCCAGTAGGGACAGCAGTTCACCCCTCCACTTT. This translates into CASSPSRDSSSPLHF.

The chain uses TRBV6-6 and TRBJ1-4; perhaps TRBD1 as D (6 bases). Trimming removed 7 bases at V and 0 bases at J, with 6 bases between. The germline V gene has CDR1 MNHNY and CDR2 SVGAGI (reference sequence). The length of the CDR3 is 13 residues. The CDR3: CASKGATNEKLFF. DNA of the CDR3: TGTGCCAGCAAGGGGGCAACTAATGAAAAACTGTTTTTT.

V is TRBV18 and J is TRBJ1-4; D not resolved. Trimming stripped 6 bases from V and 7 bases from J, with 15 bases between. Germline values: CDR1 KGHSH, CDR2 LQKENI. There are 14 residues in the CDR3. The CDR3 DNA reads TGTGCCAGCTCTCGAGGGAGGGTTGGTGAAAAACTGTTTTTT. Protein: CASSRGRVGEKLFF.

A remark on this clone: Other DNA sequences in this specimen translate into the identical CDR3. The V call is TRBV10-2, the J call TRBJ2-1; 8 bases fit TRBD2. The CDR3 is 13 amino acids. The germline V gene has CDR1 WSHSY and CDR2 SAAADI. The ends lost 4 bases at V and 7 bases at J; junction bases unmatched: 3. The CDR3 sequence is CASSAGGANEQFF. The CDR3 DNA follows: TGCGCCAGCAGTGCCGGGGGGGCTAATGAGCAGTTCTTC.

A note on this clone: The same CDR3 arises from other DNA sequences in this sample as well. The J gene is TRBJ1-1, the V gene TRBV4-2, with D unclear. The V and J ends lost 0 bases and 0 bases respectively, with 5 bases between them. The germline CDR1 and CDR2 sequences are LGHNA and YNFKEQ. The CDR3 covers 14 residues. CDR3 protein: CASSQERLNTEAFF. CDR3 DNA: TGTGCCAGCAGCCAAGAAAGGCTGAACACTGAAGCTTTCTTT.

The V and J genes are TRBV10-2 and TRBJ1-4; D might be TRBD1 (6 bases). CDR1 and CDR2 from the germline V gene are WSHSY and SAAADI. The CDR3 consists of 13 residues. V was clipped by 6 bases and J by 5 bases, with 10 bases between them. In nucleotides, the CDR3 is TGCGCCAGCAGGGACAGATACAATGAAAAACTGTTTTTT. It specifies CASRDRYNEKLFF.

This chain connects TRBV5-3 to TRBJ2-3; no reliable D call. TRBV5-3 is placed among ORFs of uncertain function. Trimming stripped 2 bases from V and 5 bases from J, with 12 bases between. This CDR3 is built from 14 residues. CDR3 loop: CARSLEVGRDTQYF. The CDR3 DNA sequence: TGTGCCAGAAGCTTAGAGGTCGGCAGAGATACGCAGTATTTT.

This chain links TRBV4-2 with TRBJ2-7, with D perhaps matching TRBD2 (5 bases). Germline CDR1 is LGHNA and CDR2 is YNFKEQ. This CDR3 comprises 14 residues. V lost 1 base to trimming and J lost 7 bases, with 14 bases between them. CDR3 bases: TGTGCCAGCAGCCAAGTACAAAGAGGGTGGGAGCAGTACTTC. Translation: CASSQVQRGWEQYF.

This chain uses TRBV18 with TRBJ2-7; D remains unclear. CDR1 is KGHSH and CDR2 is LQKENI in the germline V gene. The V end lost 3 bases, the J end lost 1 base, and 4 bases lay between the germline ends. The CDR3 runs to 12 residues. The CDR3 sequence: CASSPQSYEQYF. CDR3 coding DNA: TGTGCCAGCTCACCGCAATCCTACGAGCAGTACTTC. The complete variable domain, with remaining parts taken from reference TRBV18 and TRBJ2-7, reads NAGVMQNPRHLVRRRGQEARLRCSPMKGHSHVYWYRQLPEEGLKFMVYLQKENIIDESGMPKERFSAEFPKEGPSILRIQQVVRGDSAAYFCASSPQSYEQYFGPGTRLTVT.

The V and J genes are TRBV29-1 and TRBJ2-3, with TRBD2 as a possible D gene (5 bases). The CDR3 is made up of 12 amino acids. Germline-derived CDR1 and CDR2 are SQVTM and ANQGSEA. Trimming cost V 8 bases and J 5 bases, with 14 bases left between them. CDR3 region: CSILLLEDTQYF. The CDR3 DNA is TGCAGCATCCTTTTACTAGAAGATACGCAGTATTTT.

The chain carries TRBV19 and TRBJ1-2; 8 bases map to TRBD1. There are 14 residues in the CDR3. J was trimmed by 7 bases and V by 3 bases; bases with no gene match: 7. Germline assignment: CDR1 LNHDA and CDR2 SQIVND (reference sequence). CDR3 in amino acids: CASSIPGRGLGYTF. CDR3 in DNA: TGTGCCAGTAGTATCCCGGGCAGGGGGCTTGGCTACACCTTC. Drawing the rest from reference TRBV19 and TRBJ1-2, the complete variable domain is DGGITQSPKYLFRKEGQNVTLSCEQNLNHDAMYWYRQDPGQGLRLIYYSQIVNDFQKGDIAEGYSVSREKKESFPLTVTSAQKNPTAFYLCASSIPGRGLGYTFGSGTRLTVV.

A remark on this clone: The junction does not match germline at one end; this may be a read error. V usage is TRBV9 and J usage is TRBJ1-1; perhaps TRBD1 as D (5 bases). This CDR3 contains 15 residues. Germline V CDR1 and CDR2: SGDLS, YYNGEE. CDR3 nucleotides: TGTGCCAGCAGCGTGCGGGGCGACGTGAACGCTGAAGCTTTCTTT. As protein: CASSVRGDVNAEAFF.

In DNA, the CDR3 is TGTGCCACCAGCAGAGCACAGCCGACTGAAGCTTTCTTT. Residues: CATSRAQPTEAFF. This chain links TRBV15 with TRBJ1-1; no reliable D call. V was pared by 1 base and J by 5 bases, with 8 bases between. Germline values: CDR1 LNHNV, CDR2 YYDKDF (reference sequence). This CDR3 spans 13 amino acids.

This chain links TRBV3-1 (or the pseudogene TRBV3-2) with TRBJ1-3; TRBD1 matches 7 bases. Germline V gene data show CDR1 as LGHDT and CDR2 as YNNKEL (reference sequence). The CDR3 covers 17 residues. The ends lost 1 base at V and 0 bases at J; junction bases unmatched: 6. The CDR3 nucleotides read TGTGCCAGCAGCCAAGCTGGGACAGATCTCTCTGGAAACACCATATATTTT. Translated, it gives CASSQAGTDLSGNTIYF.

This clone turned up a few times. The chain recombines TRBV6-4 with TRBJ2-3; no clear D. Germline loops: CDR1 MRHNA, CDR2 SNTAGT. The CDR3 length is 12 residues. V dropped 2 bases and J dropped 5 bases, with 5 bases sitting between them. The CDR3 DNA sequence: TGTGCCAGCAGTGACGACGGAGATACGCAGTATTTT. Its translation: CASSDDGDTQYF.